Detailed here is one T cell receptor beta chain. This clone appeared a few times. It lacks a known antigen. No quality values exist for individual bases; no much larger clone is one base distant. TCRbeta CDR3 regions were amplified from genomic DNA by means of the immunoSEQ Assay, a bias-controlled multiplex PCR. Per the authors' processing: Within the assay, amplification of reference gene primers was used to estimate how many nucleated cells each sample contained. Sequence reads were collapsed and filtered to measure the absolute abundance of every unique TCRbeta CDR3 rearrangement. For each sample, productive Simpson clonality was calculated by taking the square root of Simpson's diversity index across productive rearrangements. The source is immuneACCESS, and TCRdb retained only in-frame sequences with V and J called. Part of the clones is not carried over; for the studies checked, unresolved V genes explain less than half of this, and the remainder is unexplained. V, J and clone size were drawn from that table, and D and trimming were deduced from the DNA. Present in this sample are under 25,000 clones, 88% of which were seen just once. In total, the top ten clones hold about 10% of the sample.

Collaborating institutions collected whole blood in K2EDTA tubes following their own protocols. Collaborator samples were shipped for TCRbeta analysis as frozen whole blood, isolated PBMCs, or DNA extracted from either sample type. Measured from the cysteine to the phenylalanine, the CDR3 is 18 residues long. CDR3 DNA is the only sequence kept; it has 54 bases, read in frame from the first base. The germline V gene provides CDR1 KGHSH and CDR2 LQKENI. From V the trimming removes 2 bases and from J it removes 0 bases, while the gene matches leave 12 bases of the junction unaccounted for. The data stem from a study of blood T cell repertoires in COVID-19 (TCRdb year 2020). Regarding the study in general: Samples covering the acute and convalescent phases of COVID-19 were provided by collaborators in the United States, Italy and Spain. The material from the prospective study consisted of cDNA or gDNA derived from T cells, B-cell-depleted T cells, or PBMCs. The dataset comprised deeply sampled blood TCRbeta repertoires from subjects exposed to, actively infected with, or recovered from COVID-19. The repertoires were released in a freely available public database meant as a resource for research on the immune response to SARS-CoV-2. Samples were obtained from the ongoing ImmuneRACE study (first 160 participants) and from about 1,300 subjects provided by 6 global collaborators. The sample metadata nearly always contained a de-identified subject ID, COVID-19 status, age in years and sex. Where HLA class I and class II types were available, the types were taken from metadata supplied by the sample provider, not from assay-based typing.

The full study reports these points: How much clinical and demographic metadata was included differed by source and by participant, and the metadata was provided uncurated.

Material for sequencing was peripheral blood. This receptor was taken from a human donor in a cohort sampled during active COVID-19. The donor label of this sample is uncertain. Recombination connected TRBV18 to TRBJ2-5; 7 of the junction bases match TRBD2. The CDR3 protein sequence reads: CASSPSLLAGANQETQYF. The DNA reads TGTGCCAGCTCACCATCCTTACTGGCGGGAGCTAACCAAGAGACCCAGTACTTC.